This T cell receptor beta chain is drawn from a study of blood T cell repertoires in COVID-19. Per the study methods: Quantification of nucleated cells was approximated via reference gene primer amplification. The protocol was immunoSEQ multiplex PCR, while the TCRdb copy is restricted to in-frame clones and leaves out a portion. D and trimming were read from the DNA, whereas the V and J calls and clone size are those reported in that table. The top ten clones hold roughly 9% of a sample with 78,000 or so clones, over 75% of them seen once. There are 14 residues in the CDR3. The germline V gene encodes CDR1 SGDLS and CDR2 YYNGEE. V lost 6 bases to trimming and J lost 7 bases, with 16 bases between them.

The TCR sequence derives from a human donor in a cohort sampled during active COVID-19. The specimen sequenced was peripheral blood. V gene TRBV9 combines with J gene TRBJ1-4, with a tentative D call TRBD1 (5 bases). In nucleotides, the CDR3 is TGTGCCAGCAACCAAGGACATCAAACTGAAAAACTGTTTTTT. Its protein is CASNQGHQTEKLFF.